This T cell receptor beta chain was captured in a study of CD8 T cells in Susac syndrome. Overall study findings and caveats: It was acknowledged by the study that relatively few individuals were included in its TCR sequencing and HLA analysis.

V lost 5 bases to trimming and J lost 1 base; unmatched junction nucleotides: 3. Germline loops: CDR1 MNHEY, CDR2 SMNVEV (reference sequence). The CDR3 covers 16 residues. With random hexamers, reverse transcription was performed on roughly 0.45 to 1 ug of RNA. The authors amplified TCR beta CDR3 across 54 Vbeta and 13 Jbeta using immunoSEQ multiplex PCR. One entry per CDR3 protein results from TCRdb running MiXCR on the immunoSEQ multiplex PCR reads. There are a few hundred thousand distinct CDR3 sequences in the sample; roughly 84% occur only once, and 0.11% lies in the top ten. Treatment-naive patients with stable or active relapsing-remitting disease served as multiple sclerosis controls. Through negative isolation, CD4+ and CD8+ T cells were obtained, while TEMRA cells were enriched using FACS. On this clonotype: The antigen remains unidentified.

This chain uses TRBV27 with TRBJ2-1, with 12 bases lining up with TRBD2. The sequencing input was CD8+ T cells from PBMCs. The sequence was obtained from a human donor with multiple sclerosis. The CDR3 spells CASSVTSGRSYNEQFF. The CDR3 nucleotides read TGTGCCAGCAGTGTGACTAGCGGGAGATCCTACAATGAGCAGTTCTTC.